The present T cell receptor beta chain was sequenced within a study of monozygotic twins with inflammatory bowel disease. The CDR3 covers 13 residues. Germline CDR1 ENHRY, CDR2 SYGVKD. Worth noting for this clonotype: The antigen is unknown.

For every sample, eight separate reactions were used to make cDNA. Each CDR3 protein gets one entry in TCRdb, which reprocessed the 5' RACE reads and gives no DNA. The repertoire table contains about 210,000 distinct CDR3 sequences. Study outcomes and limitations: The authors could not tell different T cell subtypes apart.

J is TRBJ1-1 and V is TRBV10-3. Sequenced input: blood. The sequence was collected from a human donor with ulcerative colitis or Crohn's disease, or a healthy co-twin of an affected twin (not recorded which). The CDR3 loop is CAIRADTNTEAFF.